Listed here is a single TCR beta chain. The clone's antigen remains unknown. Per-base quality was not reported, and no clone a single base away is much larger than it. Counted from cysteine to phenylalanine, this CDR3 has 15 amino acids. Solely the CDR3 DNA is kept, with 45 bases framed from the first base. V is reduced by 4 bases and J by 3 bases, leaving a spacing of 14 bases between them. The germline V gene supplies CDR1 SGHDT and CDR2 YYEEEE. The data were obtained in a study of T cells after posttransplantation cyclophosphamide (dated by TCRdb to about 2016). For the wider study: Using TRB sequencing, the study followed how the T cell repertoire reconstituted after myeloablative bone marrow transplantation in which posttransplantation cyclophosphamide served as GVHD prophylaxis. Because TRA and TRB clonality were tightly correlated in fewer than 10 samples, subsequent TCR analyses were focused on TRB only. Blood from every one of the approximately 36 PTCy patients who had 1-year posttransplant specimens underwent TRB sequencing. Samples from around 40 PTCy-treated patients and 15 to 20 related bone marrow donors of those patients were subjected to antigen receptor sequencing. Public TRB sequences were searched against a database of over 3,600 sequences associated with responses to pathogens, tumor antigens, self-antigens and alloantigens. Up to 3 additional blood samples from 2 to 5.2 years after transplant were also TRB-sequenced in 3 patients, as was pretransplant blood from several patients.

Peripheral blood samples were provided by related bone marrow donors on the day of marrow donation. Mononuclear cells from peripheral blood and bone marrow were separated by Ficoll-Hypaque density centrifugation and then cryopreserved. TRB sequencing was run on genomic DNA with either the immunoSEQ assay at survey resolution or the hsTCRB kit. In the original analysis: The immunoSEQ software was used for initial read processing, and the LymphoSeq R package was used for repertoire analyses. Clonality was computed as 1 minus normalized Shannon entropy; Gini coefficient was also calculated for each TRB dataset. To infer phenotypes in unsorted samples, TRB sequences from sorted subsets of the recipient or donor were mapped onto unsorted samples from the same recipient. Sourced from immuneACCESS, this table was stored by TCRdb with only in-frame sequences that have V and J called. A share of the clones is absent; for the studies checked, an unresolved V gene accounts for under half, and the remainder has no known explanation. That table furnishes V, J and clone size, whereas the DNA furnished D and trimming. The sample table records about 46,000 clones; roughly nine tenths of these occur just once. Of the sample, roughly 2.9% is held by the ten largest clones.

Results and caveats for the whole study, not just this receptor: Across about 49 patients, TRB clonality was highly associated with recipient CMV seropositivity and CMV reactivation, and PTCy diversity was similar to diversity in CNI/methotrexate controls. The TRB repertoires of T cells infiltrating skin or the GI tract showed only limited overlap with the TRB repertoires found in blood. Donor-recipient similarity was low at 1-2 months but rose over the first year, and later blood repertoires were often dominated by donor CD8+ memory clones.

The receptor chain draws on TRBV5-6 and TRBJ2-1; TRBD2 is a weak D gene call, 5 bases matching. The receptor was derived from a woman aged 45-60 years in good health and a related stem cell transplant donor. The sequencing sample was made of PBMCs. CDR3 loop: CASSPDGNIYNEQFF. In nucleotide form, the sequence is TGTGCCAGCAGCCCCGACGGGAATATCTACAATGAGCAGTTCTTC.